These 7 T cell receptor beta chains were sequenced from one sample in a study of T cells of healthy individuals. TCRdb itself ran the 5' RACE reads through MiXCR, one entry per CDR3 protein. The sample holds some 85,000 distinct CDR3 sequences, roughly 5% seen once. These receptor sequences come from a female donor in good health.

Turning to this clonotype: At one of its ends the junction is not consistent with the germline gene, which may arise from a read error. The chain recombines TRBV12-3 or TRBV12-4 with TRBJ1-1, with D unresolved. This CDR3 contains 13 residues. The CDR3 loop reads CASSLSTNTETFF. CDR3 bases: TGTGCCAGCAGTTTGAGTACAAACACTGAAACTTTCTTT.

The chain is built from TRBV12-3 or TRBV12-4 and TRBJ1-2; D call uncertain. Trimming took off 1 base at V and 4 bases at J, with 7 bases between the two ends. The CDR3 runs to 13 residues. The CDR3 bases are TGTGCCAGCAGTTTAGGGAGCGCCTATGGCTACACCTTC. It specifies CASSLGSAYGYTF.

This clonotype turned up a few times. The rearrangement joins TRBV20-1 to TRBJ1-1; D unresolved. The CDR3 has 11 residues. V dropped 8 bases and J dropped 2 bases, with 9 bases sitting between them. Per the germline V gene, CDR1 is DFQATT and CDR2 is SNEGSKA (reference sequence). The CDR3 DNA sequence: TGCAGTCTTACAGACAACACTGAAGCTTTCTTT. It is translated as CSLTDNTEAFF.

This clonotype showed up many times. The gene calls are TRBV12-3 or TRBV12-4 and TRBJ1-3, with D uncertain. Trimming left V 10 bases short and J 3 bases short, with 22 bases between. The CDR3 length is 16 residues. The CDR3 loop is CANYLDGRVSGNTIYF. The CDR3 DNA sequence: TGTGCCAACTACCTGGATGGTCGGGTTAGTGGAAACACCATATATTTT.

This clonotype was seen repeatedly, ten times or more. The V and J genes are TRBV9 and TRBJ2-1; 10 nucleotides align to TRBD2. CDR1 and CDR2 (germline): SGDLS, YYNGEE. Trimming took 3 bases from V and 3 from J; bases not matched to a gene: 3. CDR3 size: 15 residues. In nucleotides, the CDR3 is TGTGCCAGCAGCGCGACTAGCGGGCTCTACAATGAGCAGTTCTTC. Translation gives CASSATSGLYNEQFF.

This clonotype has at least ten counts. The chain has TRBV5-6 and TRBJ2-1; maybe TRBD2 (7 bases). Germline CDR1 SGHDT, CDR2 YYEEEE. The CDR3 runs to 17 residues. The germline V and J ends were trimmed by 3 bases and 8 bases, with 24 bases remaining between them. This CDR3 reads CASSYERQAGVWYEQFF. Here the CDR3 DNA reads TGTGCCAGCAGCTACGAGAGACAGGCGGGAGTATGGTATGAGCAGTTCTTC.

This clonotype was observed at least ten times. This chain links TRBV6-5 with TRBJ2-3, with D maybe TRBD2 (6 bases). This CDR3 comprises 16 residues. The V end lost 5 bases, the J end lost 2 bases, and 17 bases lay between the germline ends. Germline assignment: CDR1 MNHEY and CDR2 SVGAGI. This chain's CDR3 is CASSPAGGWNTDTQYF. The CDR3 DNA follows: TGTGCCAGCAGTCCAGCCGGGGGTTGGAACACAGATACGCAGTATTTT.